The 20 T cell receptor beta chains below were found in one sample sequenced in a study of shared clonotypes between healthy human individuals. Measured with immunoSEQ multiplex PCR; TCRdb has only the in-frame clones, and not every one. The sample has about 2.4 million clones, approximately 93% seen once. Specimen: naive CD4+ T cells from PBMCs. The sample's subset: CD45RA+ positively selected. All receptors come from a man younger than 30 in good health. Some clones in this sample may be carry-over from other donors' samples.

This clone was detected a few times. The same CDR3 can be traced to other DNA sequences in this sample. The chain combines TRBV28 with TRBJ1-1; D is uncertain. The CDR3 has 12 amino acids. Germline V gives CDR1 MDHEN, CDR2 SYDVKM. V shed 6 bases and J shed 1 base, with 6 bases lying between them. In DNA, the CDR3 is TGTGCCAGCAGGCTGGGGAACACTGAAGCTTTCTTT. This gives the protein CASRLGNTEAFF.

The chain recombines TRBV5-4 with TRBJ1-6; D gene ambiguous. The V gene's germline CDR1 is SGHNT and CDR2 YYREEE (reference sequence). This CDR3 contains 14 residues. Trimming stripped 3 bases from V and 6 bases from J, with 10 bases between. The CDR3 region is CASSWQLPNSPLHF. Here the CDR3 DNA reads TGTGCCAGCAGCTGGCAGCTGCCTAATTCACCCCTCCACTTT.

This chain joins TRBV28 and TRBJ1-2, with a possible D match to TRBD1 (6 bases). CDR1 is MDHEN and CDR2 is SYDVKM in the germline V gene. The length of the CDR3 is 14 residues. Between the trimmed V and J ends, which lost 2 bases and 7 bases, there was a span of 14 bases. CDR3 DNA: TGTGCCAGCAGTTTAGTACAGGGAATTGGTGGCTACACCTTC. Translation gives CASSLVQGIGGYTF.

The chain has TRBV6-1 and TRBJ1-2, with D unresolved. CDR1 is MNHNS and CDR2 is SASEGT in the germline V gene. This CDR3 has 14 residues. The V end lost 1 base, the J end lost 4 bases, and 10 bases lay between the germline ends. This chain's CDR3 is CASSEGWVSYGYTF. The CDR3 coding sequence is TGTGCCAGCAGTGAAGGGTGGGTGAGCTATGGCTACACCTTC.

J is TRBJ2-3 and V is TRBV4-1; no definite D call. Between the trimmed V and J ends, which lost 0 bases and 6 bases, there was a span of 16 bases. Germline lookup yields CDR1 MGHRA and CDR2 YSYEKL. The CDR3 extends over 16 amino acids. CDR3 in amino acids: CASSQDLEFLSDTQYF. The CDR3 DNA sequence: TGCGCCAGCAGCCAAGACTTAGAGTTCCTATCTGATACGCAGTATTTT.

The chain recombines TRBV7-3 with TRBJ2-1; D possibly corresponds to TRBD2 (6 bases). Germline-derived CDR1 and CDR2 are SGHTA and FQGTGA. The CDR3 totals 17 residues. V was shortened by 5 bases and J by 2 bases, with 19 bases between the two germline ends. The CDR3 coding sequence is TGTGCCAGCAGCCTACTCCGCTCTAGCGAGCCCTACAATGAGCAGTTCTTC. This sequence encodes CASSLLRSSEPYNEQFF.

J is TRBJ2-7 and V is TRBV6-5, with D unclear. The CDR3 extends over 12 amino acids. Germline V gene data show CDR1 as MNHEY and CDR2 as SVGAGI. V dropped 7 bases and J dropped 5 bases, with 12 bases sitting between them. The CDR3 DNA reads TGTGCCAGCACGCCCGATCGGGACGAGCAGTACTTC. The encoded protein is CASTPDRDEQYF.

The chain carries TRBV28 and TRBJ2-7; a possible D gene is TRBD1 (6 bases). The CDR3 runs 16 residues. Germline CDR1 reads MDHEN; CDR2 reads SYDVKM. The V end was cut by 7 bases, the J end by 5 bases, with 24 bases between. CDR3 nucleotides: TGTGCCAGCAACCTACCGGGACACTCCGGCGAGAACGAGCAGTACTTC. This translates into CASNLPGHSGENEQYF.

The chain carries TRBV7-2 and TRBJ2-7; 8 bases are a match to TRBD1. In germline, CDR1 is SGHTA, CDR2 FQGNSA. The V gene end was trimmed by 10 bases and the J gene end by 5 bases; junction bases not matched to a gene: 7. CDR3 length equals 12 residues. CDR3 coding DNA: TGTGCCACCTTGACAGGGGCCCACGAGCAGTACTTC. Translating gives CATLTGAHEQYF.

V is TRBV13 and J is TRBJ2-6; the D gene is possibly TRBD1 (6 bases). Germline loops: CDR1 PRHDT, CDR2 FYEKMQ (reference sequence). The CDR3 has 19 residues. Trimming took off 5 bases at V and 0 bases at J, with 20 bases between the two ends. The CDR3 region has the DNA TGTGCCAGCAGCCGCCTGCTCGGACAGAGACTCTCTGGGGCCAACGTCCTGACTTTC. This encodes CASSRLLGQRLSGANVLTF.

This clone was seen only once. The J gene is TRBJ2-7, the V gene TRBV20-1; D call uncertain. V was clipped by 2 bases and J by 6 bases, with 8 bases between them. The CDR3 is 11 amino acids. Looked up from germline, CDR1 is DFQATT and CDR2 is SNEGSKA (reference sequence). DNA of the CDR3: TGCAGTGCTAGAACGGAAGGCGAGCAGTACTTC. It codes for CSARTEGEQYF.

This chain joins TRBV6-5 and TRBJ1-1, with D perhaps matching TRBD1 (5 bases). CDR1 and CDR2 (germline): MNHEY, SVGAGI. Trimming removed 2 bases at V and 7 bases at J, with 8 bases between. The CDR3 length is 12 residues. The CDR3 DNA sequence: TGTGCCAGCAGTTACCGGGGCCTTGAAGCTTTCTTT. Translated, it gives CASSYRGLEAFF.

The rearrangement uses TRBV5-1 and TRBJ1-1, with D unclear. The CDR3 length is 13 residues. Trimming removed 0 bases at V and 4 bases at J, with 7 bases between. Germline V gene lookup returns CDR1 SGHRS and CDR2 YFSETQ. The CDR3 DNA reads TGCGCCAGCAGCTTGGCCCCTAGCACTGAAGCTTTCTTT. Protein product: CASSLAPSTEAFF.

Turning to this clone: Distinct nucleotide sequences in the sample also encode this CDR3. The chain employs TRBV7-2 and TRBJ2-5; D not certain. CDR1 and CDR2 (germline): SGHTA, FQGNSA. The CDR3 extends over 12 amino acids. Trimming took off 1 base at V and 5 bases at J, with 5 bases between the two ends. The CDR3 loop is CASSLVGETQYF. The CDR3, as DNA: TGTGCCAGCAGCTTAGTTGGGGAGACCCAGTACTTC.

CDR3 in amino acids: CASSPTPGTGMYF. As DNA, the CDR3 is TGTGCCAGCAGTCCGACCCCCGGGACAGGCATGTACTTC. This chain links TRBV6-4 with TRBJ2-7, with 8 bases aligning to TRBD1. Trimming took 5 bases from V and 12 from J; bases not matched to a gene: 12. The CDR3 length is 13 residues. Germline assignment: CDR1 MRHNA and CDR2 SNTAGT.

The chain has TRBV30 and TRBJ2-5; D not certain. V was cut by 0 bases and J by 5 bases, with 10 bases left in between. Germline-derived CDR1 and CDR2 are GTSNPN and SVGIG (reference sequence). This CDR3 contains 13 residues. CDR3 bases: TGTGCCTGGAGTGTTATTGTTCACGAGACCCAGTACTTC. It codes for CAWSVIVHETQYF.

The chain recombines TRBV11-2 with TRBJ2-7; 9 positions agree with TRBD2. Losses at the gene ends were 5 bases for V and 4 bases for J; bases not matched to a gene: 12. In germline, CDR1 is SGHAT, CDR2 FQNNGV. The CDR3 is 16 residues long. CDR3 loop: CASSRRGSGSLYEQYF. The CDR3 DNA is TGTGCCAGCAGCCGCCGGGGTAGCGGGAGCCTTTACGAGCAGTACTTC.

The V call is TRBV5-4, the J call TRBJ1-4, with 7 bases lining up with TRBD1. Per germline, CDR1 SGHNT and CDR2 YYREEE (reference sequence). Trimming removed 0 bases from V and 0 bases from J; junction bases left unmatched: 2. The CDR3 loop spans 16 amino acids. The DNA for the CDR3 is TGTGCCAGCAGCTTGGGGGGACAGCCAACTAATGAAAAACTGTTTTTT. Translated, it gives CASSLGGQPTNEKLFF.

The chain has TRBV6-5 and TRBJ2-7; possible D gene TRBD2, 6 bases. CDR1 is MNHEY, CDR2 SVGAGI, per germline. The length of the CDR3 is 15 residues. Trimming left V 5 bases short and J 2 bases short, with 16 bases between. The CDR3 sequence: CASSTRGSGPYEQYF. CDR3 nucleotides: TGTGCCAGCAGTACCCGAGGAAGCGGGCCCTACGAGCAGTACTTC.

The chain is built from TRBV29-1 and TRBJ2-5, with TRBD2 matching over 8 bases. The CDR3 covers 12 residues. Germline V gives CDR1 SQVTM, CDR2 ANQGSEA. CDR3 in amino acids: CGGVAGSETQYF. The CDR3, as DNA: TGCGGCGGGGTAGCGGGATCAGAGACCCAGTACTTC.